One and the same sample provided the 24 T cell receptor beta chains below, sequenced in a study of lymphopenia after photon versus proton radiotherapy. The data were produced by immunoSEQ multiplex PCR, yet TCRdb's version contains in-frame clones alone and is incomplete. The repertoire holds about 27,000 clones, 80% to 90% seen once, with roughly 19% in the top ten. The sample was peripheral blood, taken from a patient treated with photon-based radiotherapy. The receptors stem from a man between 45 and 60 years old with gastric cancer.

V usage is TRBV14 and J usage is TRBJ2-2; 14 positions agree with TRBD2. Germline CDR1 and CDR2: SGHDN and FVKESK. The trim removed 0 bases at V and 6 bases at J, leaving 6 bases unmatched. The CDR3 extends over 18 amino acids. The CDR3, as DNA: TGTGCCAGCAGCCAAGATCTGACTAGCGGGGGGGGCCCCGGGGAGCTGTTTTTT. Translation gives CASSQDLTSGGGPGELFF.

This chain uses TRBV29-1 with TRBJ2-4; perhaps TRBD1 as D (7 bases). Germline assignment: CDR1 SQVTM and CDR2 ANQGSEA. This CDR3 spans 17 amino acids. The germline V and J ends were trimmed by 5 bases and 0 bases, with 20 bases remaining between them. The CDR3 reads CSVRGPGGWVAKNIQYF. The CDR3 bases are TGCAGCGTTAGGGGGCCCGGGGGTTGGGTAGCCAAAAACATTCAGTACTTC.

The chain has TRBV2 and TRBJ2-3, with TRBD2 matching 14 bases. V shed 8 bases and J 1 base; nucleotides not matched to a gene: 5. The CDR3 runs 16 residues. Germline-derived CDR1 and CDR2 are SNHLY and FYNNEI. The CDR3 DNA follows: TGTGCCAGCGGACTAGCGGGGGGTTTAGGCACAGATACGCAGTATTTT. It specifies CASGLAGGLGTDTQYF.

This clone has only one observation. The chain links TRBV18 to TRBJ2-3; a possible D gene is TRBD1 (5 bases). Germline CDR1 KGHSH, CDR2 LQKENI. Between the trimmed V and J ends, which lost 2 bases and 6 bases, there was a span of 15 bases. The CDR3 runs 15 residues. In nucleotides, the CDR3 is TGTGCCAGCTCACCAATCGGGTCCCCAGGGGATACGCAGTATTTT. Residues: CASSPIGSPGDTQYF.

The chain is built from TRBV9 and TRBJ2-2, with TRBD2 as a possible D gene (5 bases). The germline V gene encodes CDR1 SGDLS and CDR2 YYNGEE. V was clipped by 3 bases and J by 5 bases, with 8 bases between them. The CDR3 is 13 residues long. This CDR3 reads CASSERPTGELFF. CDR3 nucleotide sequence: TGTGCCAGCAGCGAGCGGCCAACCGGGGAGCTGTTTTTT. The whole variable domain, filled in from reference TRBV9 and TRBJ2-2, reads DSGVTQTPKHLITATGQRVTLRCSPRSGDLSVYWYQQSLDQGLQFLIQYYNGEERAKGNILERFSAQQFPDLHSELNLSSLELGDSALYFCASSERPTGELFFGEGSRLTVL.

V is TRBV29-1 and J is TRBJ2-2; 7 nucleotides line up with TRBD2. Germline V gene lookup returns CDR1 SQVTM and CDR2 ANQGSEA. V trimming: 4 bases; J trimming: 6 bases; junction bases outside the gene matches: 11. This CDR3 comprises 15 residues. As DNA, the CDR3 is TGCAGCGTTGGGGAGGGGCCGAGCGGTTCCGGGGAGCTGTTTTTT. Its translation is CSVGEGPSGSGELFF.

The rearrangement links TRBV10-3 to TRBJ1-2; D might be TRBD1 (5 bases). This CDR3 contains 17 residues. V was trimmed by 0 bases and J by 7 bases, leaving 21 bases between them. The germline CDR1 and CDR2 sequences are ENHRY and SYGVKD. The CDR3 DNA reads TGTGCCATCAGTGAGTCGATAGCGGGCGCTCCGAGGGGTGGCTACACCTTC. Amino acid sequence: CAISESIAGAPRGGYTF.

The CDR3 coding sequence is TGCGCCAGCAGCTGGGAAACCGGGACAGGAAATTCACCCCTCCACTTT. Translated, it gives CASSWETGTGNSPLHF. The chain couples TRBV5-1 to TRBJ1-6, with TRBD1 matching over 8 bases. CDR3 length: 16 amino acids. J lost 7 bases, V lost 3 bases, and 9 bases had no gene match. Germline V gene sequence: CDR1 SGHRS, CDR2 YFSETQ. Full variable domain (rest looked up from reference TRBV5-1 and TRBJ1-6): KAGVTQTPRYLIKTRGQQVTLSCSPISGHRSVSWYQQTPGQGLQFLFEYFSETQRNKGNFPGRFSGRQFSNSRSEMNVSTLELGDSALYLCASSWETGTGNSPLHFGNGTRLTVT.

The chain links TRBV5-1 to TRBJ2-2; 9 nucleotides align to TRBD1. Trimming took 7 bases from V and 3 from J; bases not matched to a gene: 7. Looked up from germline, CDR1 is SGHRS and CDR2 is YFSETQ. This CDR3 contains 15 residues. CDR3 sequence (DNA): TGCGCCAGCGAACAGGGGGCTTCGGACACCGGGGAGCTGTTTTTT. It is translated as CASEQGASDTGELFF.

This clone was picked up one time. The chain uses TRBV11-3 and TRBJ2-3; perhaps TRBD1 as D (5 bases). V was clipped by 5 bases and J by 2 bases, with 23 bases between them. Germline CDR1 SGHNT, CDR2 YENEEA. CDR3 length equals 18 residues. CDR3 nucleotides: TGTGCCAGCAGCCGGACATTCCTCACTTCGAGAAACACAGATACGCAGTATTTT. Translation gives CASSRTFLTSRNTDTQYF.

J is TRBJ1-2 and V is TRBV30; unclear D gene. CDR3 length equals 13 residues. Germline V gene lookup returns CDR1 GTSNPN and CDR2 SVGIG (reference sequence). V dropped 3 bases and J dropped 1 base, with 9 bases sitting between them. The CDR3 loop is CAWSHSINYGYTF. The CDR3 DNA sequence: TGTGCCTGGAGCCACAGCATTAACTATGGCTACACCTTC.

In its sample, this clone was seen once. The chain links TRBV7-8 to TRBJ1-5; TRBD1 aligns across 9 bases. The CDR3 consists of 18 residues. Looked up from germline, CDR1 is SGHVS and CDR2 is FQNEAQ. V dropped 3 bases and J dropped 2; count of bases not matched to a gene: 11. The CDR3 here is CASSFRDRASLGNQPQHF. The CDR3 region has the DNA TGTGCCAGCAGCTTCCGGGACAGGGCTAGTCTGGGCAATCAGCCCCAGCATTTT.

The chain joins TRBV11-3 to TRBJ1-6, with TRBD1 identical over 9 bases. The CDR3 extends over 16 amino acids. V was pared by 5 bases and J by 11 bases, with 13 bases of the junction left unmatched. CDR1 and CDR2 (germline): SGHNT, YENEEA. The CDR3 DNA is TGTGCCAGCAGCGCCGGGACAGGGCTGGAATTTGCACCCCTCCACTTT. It translates to CASSAGTGLEFAPLHF.

The CDR3 region is CASSQGAGGAYEQYF. The DNA for the CDR3 is TGCGCCAGCAGCCAAGGGGCAGGGGGCGCATACGAGCAGTACTTC. The gene calls are TRBV4-3 and TRBJ2-7; TRBD1 aligns across 8 bases. The CDR3 is 15 residues long. V trimming: 1 base; J trimming: 4 bases; junction bases outside the gene matches: 6. Germline CDR1 and CDR2: LGHNA and YSLEER.

The rearrangement uses TRBV7-2 and TRBJ2-5; 12 nucleotides agree with TRBD2. Per the germline V gene, CDR1 is SGHTA and CDR2 is FQGNSA. The length of the CDR3 is 13 residues. V lost 7 bases and J lost 6; bases outside the gene matches: 3. The CDR3 DNA follows: TGTGCCAGCACCACTAGCGGGGGGCAGACCCAGTACTTC. It yields the protein CASTTSGGQTQYF.

The rearrangement uses TRBV9 and TRBJ1-6; unclear D gene. V lost 4 bases, J lost 7 bases, and 15 bases lay in between. Germline CDR1 is SGDLS and CDR2 is YYNGEE. The CDR3 sequence is 15 residues long. CDR3 residues: CASSSQDRVNSPLHF. CDR3 in DNA: TGTGCCAGCAGCTCCCAAGATAGGGTAAATTCACCCCTCCACTTT.

This clone was seen more than once but under ten times. The V and J genes are TRBV10-3 and TRBJ1-5; a possible D gene is TRBD1 (5 bases). Germline V CDR1 and CDR2: ENHRY, SYGVKD. The V end was cut by 3 bases, the J end by 5 bases, with 11 bases between. This CDR3 comprises 14 residues. CDR3 loop: CAISEGHSHQPQHF. DNA of the CDR3: TGTGCCATCAGTGAAGGACACTCTCATCAGCCCCAGCATTTT.

This clone has only a few counts. The chain links TRBV6-1 to TRBJ2-7, with D perhaps given as TRBD1 or TRBD2 (5 bases each). CDR1 is MNHNS and CDR2 is SASEGT in the germline V gene. Trimming removed 5 bases at V and 2 bases at J, with 13 bases between. The CDR3 spans 14 residues. As DNA, the CDR3 is TGTGCCAGCAGTCGCCGGGACGGCCCCTACGAGCAGTACGTC. This translates into CASSRRDGPYEQYV.

The chain employs TRBV19 and TRBJ2-2; 10 bases match TRBD1. Germline V gene sequence: CDR1 LNHDA, CDR2 SQIVND (reference sequence). With V trimmed by 5 bases and J by 5 bases, 2 bases remained unmatched. The CDR3 is 14 residues long. The CDR3 loop reads CASSVDRGTGELFF. The CDR3 bases are TGTGCCAGTAGTGTGGACAGGGGGACCGGGGAGCTGTTTTTT.

The chain has TRBV7-2 and TRBJ2-1; the match to TRBD2 covers 8 bases. V lost 4 bases, J lost 4 bases, and 6 bases stayed unmatched. This CDR3 contains 15 residues. The germline CDR1 and CDR2 sequences are SGHTA and FQGNSA. CDR3 protein: CASSYVGTSYNEQFF. The CDR3 DNA reads as TGTGCCAGCAGCTACGTCGGGACTAGTTACAATGAGCAGTTCTTC.

The rearrangement joins TRBV19 to TRBJ2-5; D tentatively fits TRBD1 or TRBD2 (5 bases each). The CDR3 contains 16 residues. V shed 1 base and J shed 0 bases, with 12 bases lying between them. Germline values: CDR1 LNHDA, CDR2 SQIVND (reference sequence). The DNA of the CDR3 is TGTGCCAGTAGTATAGGAGGGGTCGGGTACCAAGAGACCCAGTACTTC. Translation: CASSIGGVGYQETQYF.

The chain employs TRBV5-5 and TRBJ2-1, with 9 bases matching TRBD1. The junction had 10 bases not matched to a gene; V was cut back by 5 bases and J by 7 bases. The CDR3 has 15 amino acids. Germline V gives CDR1 SGHKS, CDR2 YYEKEE (reference sequence). In nucleotides, the CDR3 is TGTGCCAGCAGTTTCGGGACAGGGTTTAAGAATGAGCAGTTCTTC. Residues: CASSFGTGFKNEQFF.

The CDR3 sequence: CASSQGDSLPDEQYF. Written as DNA, the CDR3 is TGCGCCAGCAGCCAAGGCGACAGTCTGCCGGACGAGCAGTACTTC. This chain links TRBV4-3 with TRBJ2-7; possibly TRBD1 for D (5 bases). This CDR3 has 15 amino acids. The V gene's germline CDR1 is LGHNA and CDR2 YSLEER. Trimming removed 1 base at V and 5 bases at J, with 15 bases between.

V is TRBV23-1 and J is TRBJ1-2; TRBD1 agrees at 7 bases. TRBV23-1 is known as an ORF, though its function is uncertain. The CDR3 runs 15 residues. J lost 2 bases, V lost 0 bases, and 3 bases had no gene match. This CDR3 is CASSQSEGANYGYTF. Written as DNA, the CDR3 is TGCGCCAGCAGTCAATCGGAGGGGGCCAACTATGGCTACACCTTC.